The subject of this entry is one T cell receptor beta chain. No antigen is known for it. The ends were cut back, 2 bases at V and 5 bases at J, with 14 bases in the middle. CDR3 length: 14 amino acids. These data belong to a study of T cell responses to AZD1222 COVID-19 vaccine. Study summary: Second-dose schedules of about 4 or about 12 weeks were combined. Regarding the study as a whole: CD4 TCRs linked to vaccination spanned spike, dominating at 160-218 and 743-854. In all cases, repertoires were sampled only after the peak T cell response.

The method was immunoSEQ multiplex PCR; TCRdb's version includes in-frame clones alone and lacks a portion of them. This sample has more than 100,000 clones, with 88% found just once. The clonotype originates from an adult in good health. The rearrangement uses TRBV5-3 and TRBJ2-7; D tentatively reads TRBD1 or TRBD2 (5 bases each). TRBV5-3 qualifies as an ORF whose function is uncertain. This material consisted of peripheral blood, taken on day 0 of AZD1222 vaccination. The CDR3 DNA reads as TGTGCCAGAAGCTTCGGGGACCGCTGGGACGAGCAGTACTTC. It translates to CARSFGDRWDEQYF.